This is a list of T cell receptor beta chains from one sample in a study of T-cell memory formation after mild COVID-19. In TCRdb, the 5' RACE reads were re-called with MiXCR into one record per CDR3 protein. Counted here are 84,000 or so distinct CDR3 sequences, approximately 15% occurring once; the ten biggest clones make up 31%. The sequenced sample consisted of PBMCs or a T cell subset sorted from them (not recorded which). The receptors originated from an adult woman who had mild COVID-19 (a few samples of this study predate the infection). Cell type and time point are not known. Each CDR3 is given with its conserved first and last residue. D genes are given only for firm matches. Not every row has a clone size; where given, it reads once, few, many or a size class.

TRBD1	TRBV14	TRBJ1-2	NA	TGTGCCAGCAGCCAAGAGACAGGGAGACGCTATGGCTACACCTTC	CASSQETGRRYGYTF
NA	TRBV28	TRBJ2-3	few	TGTGCCAGCAGTCTCCGGGCCTCGAGCGCAGATACGCAGTATTTT	CASSLRASSADTQYF
TRBD1	TRBV7-2	TRBJ1-1	many	TGTGCCAGCAGCCCCCGACAGGGTGAAGCTTTCTTT	CASSPRQGEAFF
NA	TRBV20-1	TRBJ1-1	few	TGCAGTGCTAGAGGTATGGGCGAATTGGGGATAAACACTGAAGCTTTCTTT	CSARGMGELGINTEAFF
TRBD1	TRBV9	TRBJ2-5	NA	TGTGCCAGCAGCGTAGGAGGGACAGGTTTAGAGACCCAGTACTTC	CASSVGGTGLETQYF
NA	TRBV6-1	TRBJ1-5	few	TGTGCCAGCAGTGAATTGGCAGGGACCAATCAGCCCCAGCATTTT	CASSELAGTNQPQHF
NA	TRBV29-1	TRBJ2-7	NA	TGCAGCGGCCTCCGGGGCTACGAGCAGTACTTC	CSGLRGYEQYF
TRBD2	TRBV7-7	TRBJ2-7	many	TGTGCTAGCAGCTTCGGACTAGAGGACGAGCAGTACTTC	CASSFGLEDEQYF
NA	TRBV7-9	TRBJ2-1	NA	TGTGCCAGCAGCCCTAGTGAGGGGAACTCCTACAATGAGCAGTTCTTC	CASSPSEGNSYNEQFF
NA	TRBV5-6	TRBJ2-7	NA	TGTGCCAGCAGCCCCGACACCGGCCCCTACGAGCAGTACTTC	CASSPDTGPYEQYF
NA	TRBV12-3/TRBV12-4	TRBJ2-7	NA	TGTGCCAGCAGTTTAGGGCAGTACTCCTACGAGCAGTACTTC	CASSLGQYSYEQYF
NA	TRBV6-5	TRBJ2-7	few	TGTGCCAGCAGTCCCGCCACCGGAATATTCTACGAGCAGTACTTC	CASSPATGIFYEQYF
NA	TRBV20-1	TRBJ2-7	few	TGCAGTGCACCAGACAGTCTAAACTACGAGCAGTACTTC	CSAPDSLNYEQYF
NA	TRBV5-6	TRBJ2-5	NA	TGTGCCAGCAGCTTGACAGGGTGGGAGACCCAGTACTTC	CASSLTGWETQYF
TRBD1	TRBV11-2	TRBJ1-1	many	TGTGCCAGCAGCTGGGGACAGTTGAACACTGAAGCTTTCTTT	CASSWGQLNTEAFF
TRBD1	TRBV11-1	TRBJ2-1	few	TGTGCCAGCAGCTTCGCCGACAGGGGTGAGCAGTTCTTC	CASSFADRGEQFF
NA	TRBV9	TRBJ2-1	few	TGTGCCAGCAGGGATGGTAGCGGTGGTGAGCAGTTCTTC	CASRDGSGGEQFF
NA	TRBV6-5	TRBJ2-7	few	TGTGCCAGCAGTCAAGAATTCGGGCCGGCCGAGCAGTACTTC	CASSQEFGPAEQYF
NA	TRBV2	TRBJ2-3	few	TGTGCCACCGGCGAGAGTTGGACAGATACGCAGTATTTT	CATGESWTDTQYF
TRBD1	TRBV13	TRBJ2-7	NA	TGTGCCAGCAGCTCCACAGGGCAGGGGGCGTACCACGAGCAGTACTTC	CASSSTGQGAYHEQYF
NA	TRBV27	TRBJ2-6	few	TGTGCCAGCAGTTTATCGTCGGGGGCGTATGGGGCCAACGTCCTGACTTTC	CASSLSSGAYGANVLTF
NA	TRBV29-1	TRBJ2-7	few	TGCAGCGTTCAGAGCCTTTACGAGCAGTACTTC	CSVQSLYEQYF
NA	TRBV27	TRBJ1-1	few	TGTGCCAGCAGTTTCCCGGACGGTGAAGCTTTCTTT	CASSFPDGEAFF
NA	TRBV6-2/TRBV6-3	TRBJ2-1	few	TGTGCCACCCGGGACTCCTACGATGAGCAGTTCTTC	CATRDSYDEQFF
NA	TRBV5-1	TRBJ2-7	NA	TGCGCCAGCAGCTTCTGGACACCTTCGAACGAGCAGTACTTC	CASSFWTPSNEQYF
NA	TRBV7-6	TRBJ1-2	few	TGTGCCAGCAGCTTAGGGGCAGGCGGGGATGGCTACACCTTC	CASSLGAGGDGYTF
NA	TRBV29-1	TRBJ2-7	few	TGCAGCGTTGACGATCCTTCGGGGCAGCAGTACTTC	CSVDDPSGQQYF
TRBD1	TRBV20-1	TRBJ2-2	few	TGCAGTGCTAGAGGAAGGACAGGCACCGGGGAGCTGTTTTTT	CSARGRTGTGELFF
NA	TRBV30	TRBJ1-5	few	TGTGCCTGGAGTTCAATGGGGGGGGCTAATCAGCCCCAGCATTTT	CAWSSMGGANQPQHF
TRBD1	TRBV11-3	TRBJ2-2	few	TGTGCCAGCAGCCCTACGGACAGGACGAACACCGGGGAGCTGTTTTTT	CASSPTDRTNTGELFF
TRBD2	TRBV29-1	TRBJ2-1	few	TGCAGCGGCATACGACTAGCCTCAGGTCCGCATGAGCAGTTCTTC	CSGIRLASGPHEQFF
TRBD2	TRBV12-3/TRBV12-4	TRBJ2-1	many	TGTGCCAGCAGCCCTCGCGGGGGGGGCCTTTACAATGAGCAGTTCTTC	CASSPRGGGLYNEQFF
NA	TRBV4-1	TRBJ1-1	NA	TGCGCCAGCAGCATAAGTGTCAGGGCCGGGACTGAAGCTTTCTTT	CASSISVRAGTEAFF
NA	TRBV7-9	TRBJ2-7	few	TGTGCCAGCAGCCAAAGTGAGACTCGGACCGCGGACGAGCAGTACTTC	CASSQSETRTADEQYF
TRBD1	TRBV20-1	TRBJ2-7	NA	TGCAGTGCGCCCAAGGGGGACAGGGGCTACGAGCAGTACTTC	CSAPKGDRGYEQYF
NA	TRBV21-1	TRBJ2-1	few	TGTGCCAGCAGCAAACCGGGACTAGCGGGGGATCACAGCTCCTACAATGAGCAGTTCTTC	CASSKPGLAGDHSSYNEQFF
NA	TRBV5-1	TRBJ1-5	NA	TGCGCCAGCAGCTTGGCCCTCAGGGTACATCAGCCCCAGCATTTT	CASSLALRVHQPQHF
NA	TRBV9	TRBJ1-6	few	TGTGCCAGCAACGTGGATAATTCACCCCTCCACTTT	CASNVDNSPLHF
NA	TRBV5-1	TRBJ2-1	many	TGCGCCAGCAGCTTGGCAAGGGCTGAGCAGTTCTTC	CASSLARAEQFF
NA	TRBV7-2	TRBJ2-7	NA	TGTGCCAGCAGCTCGTACATGGGCTACGAGCAGTACTTC	CASSSYMGYEQYF
NA	TRBV12-3/TRBV12-4	TRBJ2-7	few	TGTGCCAGCAGTAACGGGGGCTTCTACGAGCAGTACTTC	CASSNGGFYEQYF
TRBD1	TRBV29-1	TRBJ2-7	NA	TGCAGCGTCGAGGGACAGAGCTCCTACGAGCAGTACTTC	CSVEGQSSYEQYF
NA	TRBV5-1	TRBJ1-1	NA	TGCGCCAGCAGCGAGGAAGGGGACAACACTGAAGCTTTCTTT	CASSEEGDNTEAFF
TRBD1	TRBV4-2	TRBJ1-4	NA	TGTGCCAGCAGCCCGAGCGACAGGGGGGATGAAAAACTGTTTTTT	CASSPSDRGDEKLFF
TRBD1	TRBV4-2	TRBJ1-2	few	TGTGCCAGCAGCCAATCACCCGGGACAGGGGGCGCGGGTGGCTACACCTTC	CASSQSPGTGGAGGYTF
TRBD1	TRBV7-8	TRBJ2-7	NA	TGTGCCAGCAGCTCGAAGACAGGGCTGACCTACGAGCAGTACTTC	CASSSKTGLTYEQYF